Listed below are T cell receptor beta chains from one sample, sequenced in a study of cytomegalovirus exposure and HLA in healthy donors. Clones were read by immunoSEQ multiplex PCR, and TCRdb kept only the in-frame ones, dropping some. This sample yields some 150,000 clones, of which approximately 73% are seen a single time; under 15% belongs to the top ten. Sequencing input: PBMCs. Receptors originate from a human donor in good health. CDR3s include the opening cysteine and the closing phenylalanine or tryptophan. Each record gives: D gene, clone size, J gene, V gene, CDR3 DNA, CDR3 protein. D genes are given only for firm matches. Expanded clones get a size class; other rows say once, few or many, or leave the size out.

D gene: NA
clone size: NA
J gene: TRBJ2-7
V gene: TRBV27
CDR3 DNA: TGTGCCAGCAGTTTATCGAGAGGGTTGGTTGAGTACTTC
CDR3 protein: CASSLSRGLVEYF

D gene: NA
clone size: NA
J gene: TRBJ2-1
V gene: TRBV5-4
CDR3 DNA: TGTGCCAGCAGCATTGGACAGAGCTCCTACAATGAGCAGTTCTTC
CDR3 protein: CASSIGQSSYNEQFF

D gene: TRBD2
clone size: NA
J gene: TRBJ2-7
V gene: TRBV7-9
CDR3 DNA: TGTGCCAGCAGCACACTAGCGGGAGGGCCGGGTGAGCAGTACTTC
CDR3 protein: CASSTLAGGPGEQYF

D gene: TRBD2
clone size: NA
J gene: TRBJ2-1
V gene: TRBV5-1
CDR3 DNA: TGCGCCAGCAGCCCGCCCGCTAGCGGGATAGTCAATGAGCAGTTCTTC
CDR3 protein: CASSPPASGIVNEQFF

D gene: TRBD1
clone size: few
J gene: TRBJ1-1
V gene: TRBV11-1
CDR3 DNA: TGTGCCAGCAGCTTAGGGACAGGATGGGACACTGAAGCTTTCTTT
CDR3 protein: CASSLGTGWDTEAFF

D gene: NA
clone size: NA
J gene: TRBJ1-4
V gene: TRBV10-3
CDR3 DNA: TGTGCCATCAGTGAGTCAGGCGGGGGCACTAATGAAAAACTGTTTTTT
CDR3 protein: CAISESGGGTNEKLFF

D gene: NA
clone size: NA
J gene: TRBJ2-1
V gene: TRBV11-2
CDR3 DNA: TGTGCCAGCAGCCGGGACTTTGTGGGGCGCGATGAGCAGTTCTTC
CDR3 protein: CASSRDFVGRDEQFF

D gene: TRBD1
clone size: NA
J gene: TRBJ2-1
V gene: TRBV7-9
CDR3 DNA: TGTGCCAGCAGACGAGGAGGGGACAGGGCCTACAATGAGCAGTTCTTC
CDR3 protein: CASRRGGDRAYNEQFF

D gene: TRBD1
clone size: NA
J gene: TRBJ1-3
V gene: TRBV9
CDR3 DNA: TGTGCCAGCAGCGTTGACAGGGATTTTGGAAACACCATATATTTT
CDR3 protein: CASSVDRDFGNTIYF

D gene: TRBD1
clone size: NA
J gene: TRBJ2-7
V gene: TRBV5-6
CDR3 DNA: TGTGCCAGCAGCGCGAGGGGACAGACTCTCTCCTACGAGCAGTACTTC
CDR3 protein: CASSARGQTLSYEQYF

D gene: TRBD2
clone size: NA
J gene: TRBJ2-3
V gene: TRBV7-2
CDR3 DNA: TGTGCCAGCAGCTTTTTAGCGGGGGGCATGTATCGGACAGATACGCAGTATTTT
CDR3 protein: CASSFLAGGMYRTDTQYF

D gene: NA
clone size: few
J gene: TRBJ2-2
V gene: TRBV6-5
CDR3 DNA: TGTGCCAGCAGTTCAGACCCGGCAGGTGCCGGGGAGCTGTTTTTT
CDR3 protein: CASSSDPAGAGELFF

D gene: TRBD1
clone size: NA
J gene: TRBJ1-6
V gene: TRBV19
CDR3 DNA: TGTGCCAGTAGTGTCGGGACAGCGATGAATTCACCCCTCCACTTT
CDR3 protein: CASSVGTAMNSPLHF

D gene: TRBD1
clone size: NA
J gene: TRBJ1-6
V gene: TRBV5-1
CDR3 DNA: TGCGCCAGCAGCTTAGGGACAGGGACAGATAATTCACCCCTCCACTTT
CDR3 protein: CASSLGTGTDNSPLHF

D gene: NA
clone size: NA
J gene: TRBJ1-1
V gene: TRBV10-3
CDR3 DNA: TGTGCCATCAGTGAGAACGACGGGACTGAAGCTTTCTTT
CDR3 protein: CAISENDGTEAFF

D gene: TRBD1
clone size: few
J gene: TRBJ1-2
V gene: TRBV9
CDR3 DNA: TGTGCCAGCAGCGTAGGCAGGGGGCTCTATGGCTACACCTTC
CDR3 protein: CASSVGRGLYGYTF

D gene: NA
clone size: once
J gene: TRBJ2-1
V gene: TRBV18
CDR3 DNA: TGTGCCAGCTCACCACCGGAGCTTAGCTCCTACAATGAGCAGTTCTTC
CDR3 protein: CASSPPELSSYNEQFF

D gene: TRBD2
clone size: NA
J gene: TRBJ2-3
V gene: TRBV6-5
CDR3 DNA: TGTGCCAGCAGCTCGACTAGCGGAAGCACAGATACGCAGTATTTT
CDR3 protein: CASSSTSGSTDTQYF

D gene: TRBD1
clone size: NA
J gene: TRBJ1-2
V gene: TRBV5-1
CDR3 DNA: TGCGCCAGCAGCTTTACAGGGGTTGGCTATGGCTACACCTTC
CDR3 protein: CASSFTGVGYGYTF

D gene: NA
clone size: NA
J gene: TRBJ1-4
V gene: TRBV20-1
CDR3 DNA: TGCAGTGCCCCGAGGGGGGAAAAACTGTTTTTT
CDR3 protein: CSAPRGEKLFF

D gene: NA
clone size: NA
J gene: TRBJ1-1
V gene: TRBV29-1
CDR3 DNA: TGCAGCGTTGAAAGTCACCCCGAGTCTGAAGCTTTCTTT
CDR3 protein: CSVESHPESEAFF

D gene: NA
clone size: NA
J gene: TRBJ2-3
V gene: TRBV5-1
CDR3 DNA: TGCGCCAGCAGCACAAACAGGGATACGCAGTATTTT
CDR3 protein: CASSTNRDTQYF

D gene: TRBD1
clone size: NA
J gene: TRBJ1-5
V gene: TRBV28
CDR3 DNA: TGTGCCAGCAGTTTATGGACAGGGTATAGCAATCAGCCCCAGCATTTT
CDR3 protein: CASSLWTGYSNQPQHF